Following are 3 T cell receptor beta chains from one sample sequenced in a study of blood T cells in healthy people across ages. PCR was performed a second time for about 6 to 11 cycles using a sample-barcoded 5' primer and a J-beta primer mix. TCRdb redid the calling of the 5' RACE reads with MiXCR, one entry per CDR3 protein. Among 650,000 to 1,000,000 distinct CDR3 sequences listed, 36% were seen once. The sequenced sample consisted of blood. These receptors all come from a young man in good health.

A remark on this clonotype: A much bigger clone sits one base away, suggesting this may be a read error. The chain couples TRBV10-3 to TRBJ2-7; D is ambiguous. Per the germline V gene, CDR1 is ENHRY and CDR2 is SYGVKD. The CDR3 extends over 13 amino acids. With 4 bases removed from V and 2 bases from J, the gap between germline ends came to 9 bases. The CDR3 region has the DNA TGTGCCATCAGTGGGTCCGGGCCCTACGAGCAGTACTTC. Its protein is CAISGSGPYEQYF.

This clonotype showed up many times. This chain uses TRBV12-3 or TRBV12-4 with TRBJ1-2; D is possibly TRBD1 (6 bases). The V gene lost 6 bases and the J gene lost 11 bases, with 22 bases spanning the gap. The CDR3 totals 14 residues. The CDR3 nucleotides read TGTGCCAGCAGGATTGGGGCAGGGGATGAGGAATACACCTTC. It yields the protein CASRIGAGDEEYTF.

This clonotype has only a few counts. The chain employs TRBV29-1 and TRBJ2-7, with TRBD1 as a possible D gene (5 bases). Germline CDR1 and CDR2: SQVTM and ANQGSEA. The V end lost 6 bases, the J end lost 0 bases, and 12 bases lay between the germline ends. The CDR3 length is 13 residues. This chain's CDR3 is CSVGHTSSYEQYF. The DNA of the CDR3 is TGCAGCGTCGGACATACGAGCTCCTACGAGCAGTACTTC.